This TCR beta chain emerged from a study of T cells in localized non-small cell lung cancer. Turning to this clone: Its antigen is unidentified.

Trimming took off 10 bases at V and 4 bases at J, with 11 bases between the two ends. The V gene's germline CDR1 is LNHDA and CDR2 SQIVND (reference sequence). This CDR3 contains 12 residues. Using immunoSEQ multiplex PCR, the repertoire was profiled, and TCRdb retains in-frame clones only, with some absent. The profile shows 60,000 to 65,000 clones, 85% to 90% of them singletons. General study points: Sequencing covered just one tumor region, so heterogeneity cannot be ruled out. Out of the top 100 tumor clones, a median around 60 were seen in adjacent lung.

V usage is TRBV19 and J usage is TRBJ2-4, with no clear D. The TCR originated in a woman aged 40 to 75 with stage I lung adenocarcinoma. Sequencing was performed on peripheral blood, taken before any cancer treatment. The CDR3 region has the DNA TGTGCCACCCTAGGGAAAAAAAACATTCAGTACTTC. Amino acid sequence: CATLGKKNIQYF.